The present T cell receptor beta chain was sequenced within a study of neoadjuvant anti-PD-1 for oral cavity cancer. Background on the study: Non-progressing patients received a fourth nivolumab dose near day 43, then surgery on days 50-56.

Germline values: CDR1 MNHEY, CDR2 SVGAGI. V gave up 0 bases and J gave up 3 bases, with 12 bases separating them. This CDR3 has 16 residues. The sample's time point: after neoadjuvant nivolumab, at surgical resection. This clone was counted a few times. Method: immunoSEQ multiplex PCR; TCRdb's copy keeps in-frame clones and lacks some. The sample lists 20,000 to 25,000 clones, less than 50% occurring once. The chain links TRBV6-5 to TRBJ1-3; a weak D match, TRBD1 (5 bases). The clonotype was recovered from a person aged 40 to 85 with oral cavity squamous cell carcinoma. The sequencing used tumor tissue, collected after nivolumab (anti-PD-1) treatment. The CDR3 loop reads CASSYSITGGGNTIYF. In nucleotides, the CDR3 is TGTGCCAGCAGTTACTCGATCACAGGCGGTGGAAACACCATATATTTT.